These 28 T cell receptor beta chains share one sample of origin, sequenced in a study of OX40 agonist ivuxolimab in advanced cancers. Generated by immunoSEQ multiplex PCR, the TCRdb table keeps only in-frame clones and is missing some. The table has nearly 45,000 clones, approximately 88% seen once. The sample consisted of CD4+ or CD8+ T cells sorted from blood, taken in a trial of the OX40 agonist ivuxolimab. These receptor sequences come from an adult with an advanced solid tumor such as melanoma, head and neck, liver or kidney cancer.

This clone was seen just once. The V gene is TRBV2, the J gene TRBJ2-7; D gene unclear. The CDR3 length is 15 residues. V lost 4 bases and J 4 bases, leaving 17 bases between the germline ends. Germline V lookup: CDR1 SNHLY, CDR2 FYNNEI. The CDR3 loop is CASSANDNPEYEQYF. CDR3 sequence (DNA): TGTGCCAGCAGTGCTAACGATAACCCGGAATACGAGCAGTACTTC.

V gene TRBV19 combines with J gene TRBJ1-5; TRBD1 matches at 8 bases. Germline CDR1 reads LNHDA; CDR2 reads SQIVND (reference sequence). The CDR3 contains 15 residues. Unmatched junction bases numbered 5, after V lost 4 bases and J lost 3 bases. The CDR3 nucleotides read TGTGCCAGTAGTACCGAGACAGGGGTCAATCAGCCCCAGCATTTT. Translated, it gives CASSTETGVNQPQHF. Full variable domain (remainder filled in from reference TRBV19 and TRBJ1-5): DGGITQSPKYLFRKEGQNVTLSCEQNLNHDAMYWYRQDPGQGLRLIYYSQIVNDFQKGDIAEGYSVSREKKESFPLTVTSAQKNPTAFYLCASSTETGVNQPQHFGDGTRLSIL.

V usage is TRBV9 and J usage is TRBJ2-1; no clear D gene. The CDR3 has 15 residues. The ends were cut back, 0 bases at V and 0 bases at J, with 7 bases in the middle. Germline CDR1 is SGDLS and CDR2 is YYNGEE. The CDR3 coding sequence is TGTGCCAGCAGCGTAGAGTTCTTCTCCTACAATGAGCAGTTCTTC. Translating it yields CASSVEFFSYNEQFF.

The chain carries TRBV4-2 and TRBJ2-7, with 10 positions matching TRBD2. The germline gives CDR1 LGHNA, CDR2 YNFKEQ. This CDR3 is 16 amino acids long. V lost 0 bases, J lost 2 bases, and 4 bases stayed unmatched. This CDR3 reads CASSQDGTSAPYEQYF. CDR3 DNA sequence: TGTGCCAGCAGCCAAGATGGGACTAGCGCACCCTACGAGCAGTACTTC.

The chain recombines TRBV9 with TRBJ1-3, with D perhaps TRBD1 (5 bases). V was pared by 6 bases and J by 0 bases, with 16 bases between. Per germline, CDR1 SGDLS and CDR2 YYNGEE. This CDR3 region has 16 residues. CDR3 region: CASTRGGNPSGNTIYF. Here the CDR3 DNA reads TGTGCCAGCACCCGCGGGGGGAACCCCTCTGGAAACACCATATATTTT.

The CDR3 DNA follows: TGTGCCAGCAGCAGCGGGGGTTATCAGCCCCAGCATTTT. This translates into CASSSGGYQPQHF. This chain uses TRBV27 with TRBJ1-5; possibly TRBD1 for D (5 bases). This CDR3 is 13 amino acids long. Trimming removed 6 bases from V and 5 bases from J, with 11 bases in between. Germline assignment: CDR1 MNHEY and CDR2 SMNVEV (reference sequence).

The chain uses TRBV19 and TRBJ2-2; no reliable D call. CDR3 length equals 13 residues. Germline V gene lookup returns CDR1 LNHDA and CDR2 SQIVND (reference sequence). The germline V and J ends were trimmed by 7 bases and 2 bases, with 8 bases remaining between them. CDR3 amino acids: CASKLANTGELFF. CDR3 coding DNA: TGTGCCAGTAAATTGGCTAACACCGGGGAGCTGTTTTTT.

The rearrangement uses TRBV4-3 and TRBJ1-1; D gene unclear. The germline CDR1 and CDR2 sequences are LGHNA and YSLEER. This CDR3 is 15 amino acids long. Trimming cost V 0 bases and J 2 bases, with 10 bases left between them. CDR3 nucleotides: TGCGCCAGCAGCCAAGATCGAGGGATAAACACTGAAGCTTTCTTT. It yields the protein CASSQDRGINTEAFF.

This chain links TRBV7-9 with TRBJ2-5; the match to TRBD2 covers 8 bases. From germline, CDR1 is SEHNR and CDR2 FQNEAQ (reference sequence). Trimming at V came to 3 bases and at J to 1 base, leaving 7 bases not matched to a gene. This CDR3 contains 16 residues. The CDR3 DNA is TGTGCCAGCAGCTTCCGGGAGGGGGAGCTCCAAGAGACCCAGTACTTC. This translates into CASSFREGELQETQYF.

This clone was seen only once. The J gene is TRBJ1-2, the V gene TRBV6-6; a weak D match, TRBD1 (6 bases). V was trimmed by 4 bases and J by 6 bases, leaving 15 bases between them. The CDR3 spans 14 residues. Germline loops: CDR1 MNHNY, CDR2 SVGAGI (reference sequence). The CDR3 is CASSWGQARNGYTF. The DNA of the CDR3 is TGTGCCAGCAGTTGGGGGCAGGCTAGGAATGGCTACACCTTC.

CDR3 protein: CASSLASGLGETQYF. As DNA, the CDR3 is TGTGCCAGCAGTCTAGCGTCGGGGCTAGGGGAGACCCAGTACTTC. The rearrangement uses TRBV6-5 and TRBJ2-5, with D possibly matching TRBD2 (6 bases). This CDR3 comprises 15 residues. The V end was cut by 5 bases, the J end by 5 bases, with 18 bases between. CDR1 and CDR2 (germline): MNHEY, SVGAGI.

V is TRBV2 and J is TRBJ1-5; the D is unclear. Germline V lookup: CDR1 SNHLY, CDR2 FYNNEI. Deletions cut 6 bases from V and 1 base from J, with 16 bases between. The length of the CDR3 is 16 residues. In DNA, the CDR3 is TGTGCCAGCAGCATCGTGGGTACTAGAAGCAATCAGCCCCAGCATTTT. Its translation is CASSIVGTRSNQPQHF.

The count of this clone is one. J is TRBJ2-5 and V is TRBV2, with D perhaps TRBD2 (7 bases). Per germline, CDR1 SNHLY and CDR2 FYNNEI. Trimming removed 8 bases at V and 4 bases at J, with 20 bases between. This CDR3 is 15 amino acids long. CDR3 region: CASLKWGGQGETQYF. For the CDR3, the DNA is TGTGCCAGCCTGAAGTGGGGGGGCCAAGGAGAGACCCAGTACTTC.

This clone was observed a single time. The chain couples TRBV7-9 to TRBJ2-1, with D unresolved. Per germline, CDR1 SEHNR and CDR2 FQNEAQ (reference sequence). The CDR3 is 14 amino acids. V was clipped by 8 bases and J by 5 bases, with 16 bases between them. The CDR3 loop reads CASGPPDLDNEQFF. CDR3 nucleotide sequence: TGTGCCAGCGGCCCCCCGGATTTGGACAATGAGCAGTTCTTC.

The V and J genes are TRBV28 and TRBJ1-2, with 10 bases matching TRBD1. The V gene's germline CDR1 is MDHEN and CDR2 SYDVKM. The CDR3 is 14 amino acids. V lost 4 bases and J lost 2; bases outside the gene matches: 1. CDR3 in amino acids: CASSWTGGNYGYTF. CDR3 DNA sequence: TGTGCCAGCAGTTGGACAGGGGGAAACTATGGCTACACCTTC.

This clone was seen just once. The chain joins TRBV28 to TRBJ2-2; 8 bases line up with TRBD2. The CDR3 extends over 16 amino acids. Trimming at V came to 8 bases and at J to 3 bases, leaving 11 bases not matched to a gene. In germline, CDR1 is MDHEN, CDR2 SYDVKM. The CDR3 sequence is CASLRSGSLDTGELFF. The DNA of the CDR3 is TGTGCCAGCTTGAGGAGCGGGAGTCTCGACACCGGGGAGCTGTTTTTT.

The chain is built from TRBV2 and TRBJ1-5; no clear D gene. V was trimmed by 4 bases and J by 1 base, leaving 8 bases between them. This CDR3 is 14 amino acids long. The germline V gene has CDR1 SNHLY and CDR2 FYNNEI. As DNA, the CDR3 is TGTGCCAGCAGTGCCGGGCCCAGCAATCAGCCCCAGCATTTT. Residues: CASSAGPSNQPQHF.

This clone is categorized as medium-sized. The sample holds other DNA sequences that translate to the same CDR3. The chain combines TRBV29-1 with TRBJ2-1; D is unclear. Germline V CDR1 and CDR2: SQVTM, ANQGSEA. This CDR3 is 13 amino acids long. Trimming pared 4 bases from V and 0 bases from J, leaving 7 bases between. As DNA, the CDR3 is TGCAGCGTTGGGGGATTCTCCTACAATGAGCAGTTCTTC. Its translation: CSVGGFSYNEQFF.

The chain employs TRBV10-3 and TRBJ1-1, with D unclear. This CDR3 has 12 amino acids. V was pared by 5 bases and J by 2 bases, with 6 bases between. CDR1 and CDR2 from the germline V gene are ENHRY and SYGVKD. CDR3 in DNA: TGTGCCATCAGTCGGGAAAACACTGAAGCTTTCTTT. It is translated as CAISRENTEAFF.

This rearrangement joins TRBV27 to TRBJ2-1; D is unresolved. V lost 3 bases to trimming and J lost 7 bases, with 13 bases between them. CDR1 and CDR2 from the germline V gene are MNHEY and SMNVEV (reference sequence). There are 14 residues in the CDR3. DNA of the CDR3: TGTGCCAGCAGTTTTTCGAGAGTCGGGAATGAGCAGTTCTTC. Encoded protein: CASSFSRVGNEQFF.

This clone was found a few times. CDR3 sequence: CASSDGTSGGEQFF. The CDR3 coding sequence is TGTGCCAGCAGCGACGGGACTAGCGGGGGGGAGCAGTTCTTC. The V and J genes are TRBV6-6 and TRBJ2-1; 15 nucleotides align to TRBD2. In germline, CDR1 is MNHNY, CDR2 SVGAGI (reference sequence). Trimming cost V 6 bases and J 10 bases; bases outside gene matches: 4. This CDR3 contains 14 residues.

This chain connects TRBV7-9 to TRBJ1-4; TRBD1 might be the D (6 bases). Germline V gives CDR1 SEHNR, CDR2 FQNEAQ (reference sequence). V dropped 0 bases and J dropped 8 bases, with 13 bases sitting between them. This CDR3 region has 15 residues. The CDR3 DNA sequence: TGTGCCAGCAGCTTAGCCGGGACAACCAACGAAAAACTGTTTTTT. Amino acid sequence: CASSLAGTTNEKLFF.

The CDR3 sequence: CASSSGQTYEQYF. The CDR3 DNA reads TGTGCCAGCAGTTCCGGACAGACCTACGAGCAGTACTTC. The rearrangement links TRBV27 to TRBJ2-7; a weak D match, TRBD1 (6 bases). This CDR3 spans 13 amino acids. CDR1 MNHEY and CDR2 SMNVEV come from the germline V gene (reference sequence). Trimming stripped 4 bases from V and 2 bases from J, with 9 bases between.

This chain uses TRBV18 with TRBJ1-2, with TRBD1 identical over 7 bases. The CDR3 loop spans 15 amino acids. CDR1 and CDR2 (germline): KGHSH, LQKENI. V trimming: 6 bases; J trimming: 4 bases; junction bases outside the gene matches: 11. The CDR3: CASSASGQNIYGYTF. As DNA, the CDR3 is TGTGCCAGCTCGGCATCGGGACAGAACATCTATGGCTACACCTTC.

The V gene is TRBV5-1, the J gene TRBJ1-2; D possibly corresponds to TRBD1 (5 bases). The CDR3 runs to 16 residues. Trimming cost V 3 bases and J 4 bases, with 19 bases left between them. Germline CDR1 and CDR2: SGHRS and YFSETQ. The CDR3 nucleotides read TGCGCCAGCAGCTCTACTTTGATTCAGGGACCCTATGGCTACACCTTC. Protein: CASSSTLIQGPYGYTF.

This clone appeared a few times. The gene calls are TRBV27 and TRBJ2-5, with unresolved D. Germline CDR1 reads MNHEY; CDR2 reads SMNVEV (reference sequence). This CDR3 contains 15 residues. Trimming stripped 1 base from V and 0 bases from J, with 9 bases between. CDR3 in amino acids: CASSLWAAYQETQYF. CDR3 in DNA: TGTGCCAGCAGTTTATGGGCCGCGTACCAAGAGACCCAGTACTTC.

This chain links TRBV19 with TRBJ2-1; no clear D. Trimming cost V 7 bases and J 0 bases, with 7 bases left between them. Per the germline V gene, CDR1 is LNHDA and CDR2 is SQIVND (reference sequence). This CDR3 spans 13 amino acids. The CDR3 nucleotides are TGTGCCAGTACTGTGGGCTCCTACAATGAGCAGTTCTTC. This translates into CASTVGSYNEQFF.

In this sample, this clone turned up once. The rearrangement joins TRBV7-6 to TRBJ2-5; TRBD2 aligns across 14 bases. J gave up 9 bases and V 5 bases, and 11 bases lay outside the gene matches. Per germline, CDR1 SGHVS and CDR2 FNYEAQ. This CDR3 spans 16 amino acids. CDR3 protein: CASSPAGLAGAAAQYF. CDR3 in DNA: TGTGCCAGCAGCCCCGCGGGACTAGCGGGGGCGGCGGCCCAGTACTTC.